The source of this T cell receptor beta chain is a study of response to subunit inactivated influenza vaccine. Each CDR3 protein is one row after TCRdb ran MiXCR on the RT-PCR reads. The sample comprises 650,000 to 800,000 distinct CDR3 sequences, about 14% of which are singletons, and 5.5% to 7% rests with the top ten. The CDR3 totals 13 residues. Germline V gives CDR1 MNHEY, CDR2 SMNVEV (reference sequence). The junction had 5 bases not matched to a gene; V was cut back by 5 bases and J by 6 bases. In this sample, this clonotype turned up many times. This clonotype originated in a man in his fifties who received an inactivated influenza vaccine. This sequence joins TRBV27 and TRBJ2-3, with 7 bases lining up with TRBD2. The sample here was PBMCs from blood, taken around 15 days before vaccination. CDR3 in amino acids: CASSTTGGDTQYF. The CDR3 DNA reads TGTGCCAGCAGTACAACCGGGGGGGATACGCAGTATTTT.